A selection of T cell receptor beta chains follows, all from one sample in a study of T cells in Graves' hyperthyroidism and ophthalmopathy. Each CDR3 protein gets one entry after TCRdb re-called the multiplex PCR reads with MiXCR. The profile shows around 350,000 distinct CDR3 sequences, about a fifth of them singletons. What was sequenced was blood. These receptors came from a woman aged 18-29 years with Graves' hyperthyroidism. CDR3s include the opening cysteine and the closing phenylalanine or tryptophan. The order of the fields is V gene, CDR3 protein.

v_call: TRBV29-1
cdr3_aa: CSVAAGVGQTQYF

v_call: TRBV15
cdr3_aa: CATSRERAANSYEQYF

v_call: TRBV5-1
cdr3_aa: CASSQGDSNSNQPQHF

v_call: TRBV7-2
cdr3_aa: CASGARVRLEAFF

v_call: TRBV12-3/TRBV12-4
cdr3_aa: CASSLMGGNYEQYF

v_call: TRBV28
cdr3_aa: CASRVGIYEQYF

v_call: TRBV3-1
cdr3_aa: CASSQDPGRDQYF

v_call: TRBV5-1
cdr3_aa: CASSGEEHRHF

v_call: TRBV3-1
cdr3_aa: CASSQELALQETQYF

v_call: TRBV20-1
cdr3_aa: CSARGQGLYGYTF

v_call: TRBV11-2
cdr3_aa: CASSFARNTIYF

v_call: TRBV6-5
cdr3_aa: CASSFTGLNYGYTF

v_call: TRBV29-1
cdr3_aa: CSVKPGGSHYGYTF

v_call: TRBV7-8
cdr3_aa: CASSPWTYGDTEAFF

v_call: TRBV7-2
cdr3_aa: CASSETVGYGYTF

v_call: TRBV6-1
cdr3_aa: CASKAGGRETQYF

v_call: TRBV11-2
cdr3_aa: CASSSRIGSNQPQHF

v_call: TRBV6-1
cdr3_aa: CASSQGDTEAFF

v_call: TRBV12-3/TRBV12-4
cdr3_aa: CASSPGPDSNQPQHF

v_call: TRBV24-1
cdr3_aa: CATSDRTGRGNYGYTF

v_call: TRBV11-2
cdr3_aa: CASSAPWTGGSGGYTF

v_call: TRBV12-3/TRBV12-4
cdr3_aa: CASSLLQGLTEAFF

v_call: TRBV6-2/TRBV6-3
cdr3_aa: CASTRALAAEEAFF

v_call: TRBV7-2
cdr3_aa: CASSRQRGHYGYTF

v_call: TRBV20-1
cdr3_aa: CSARGRWGMETQYF

v_call: TRBV27
cdr3_aa: CASSLKVSNQPQHF

v_call: TRBV2
cdr3_aa: CASEPGQGRPAMNTEAFF

v_call: TRBV28
cdr3_aa: CATLPGFGNTIYF

v_call: TRBV30
cdr3_aa: CAWSPKGDGYTF

v_call: TRBV2
cdr3_aa: CASSRGERPQHF